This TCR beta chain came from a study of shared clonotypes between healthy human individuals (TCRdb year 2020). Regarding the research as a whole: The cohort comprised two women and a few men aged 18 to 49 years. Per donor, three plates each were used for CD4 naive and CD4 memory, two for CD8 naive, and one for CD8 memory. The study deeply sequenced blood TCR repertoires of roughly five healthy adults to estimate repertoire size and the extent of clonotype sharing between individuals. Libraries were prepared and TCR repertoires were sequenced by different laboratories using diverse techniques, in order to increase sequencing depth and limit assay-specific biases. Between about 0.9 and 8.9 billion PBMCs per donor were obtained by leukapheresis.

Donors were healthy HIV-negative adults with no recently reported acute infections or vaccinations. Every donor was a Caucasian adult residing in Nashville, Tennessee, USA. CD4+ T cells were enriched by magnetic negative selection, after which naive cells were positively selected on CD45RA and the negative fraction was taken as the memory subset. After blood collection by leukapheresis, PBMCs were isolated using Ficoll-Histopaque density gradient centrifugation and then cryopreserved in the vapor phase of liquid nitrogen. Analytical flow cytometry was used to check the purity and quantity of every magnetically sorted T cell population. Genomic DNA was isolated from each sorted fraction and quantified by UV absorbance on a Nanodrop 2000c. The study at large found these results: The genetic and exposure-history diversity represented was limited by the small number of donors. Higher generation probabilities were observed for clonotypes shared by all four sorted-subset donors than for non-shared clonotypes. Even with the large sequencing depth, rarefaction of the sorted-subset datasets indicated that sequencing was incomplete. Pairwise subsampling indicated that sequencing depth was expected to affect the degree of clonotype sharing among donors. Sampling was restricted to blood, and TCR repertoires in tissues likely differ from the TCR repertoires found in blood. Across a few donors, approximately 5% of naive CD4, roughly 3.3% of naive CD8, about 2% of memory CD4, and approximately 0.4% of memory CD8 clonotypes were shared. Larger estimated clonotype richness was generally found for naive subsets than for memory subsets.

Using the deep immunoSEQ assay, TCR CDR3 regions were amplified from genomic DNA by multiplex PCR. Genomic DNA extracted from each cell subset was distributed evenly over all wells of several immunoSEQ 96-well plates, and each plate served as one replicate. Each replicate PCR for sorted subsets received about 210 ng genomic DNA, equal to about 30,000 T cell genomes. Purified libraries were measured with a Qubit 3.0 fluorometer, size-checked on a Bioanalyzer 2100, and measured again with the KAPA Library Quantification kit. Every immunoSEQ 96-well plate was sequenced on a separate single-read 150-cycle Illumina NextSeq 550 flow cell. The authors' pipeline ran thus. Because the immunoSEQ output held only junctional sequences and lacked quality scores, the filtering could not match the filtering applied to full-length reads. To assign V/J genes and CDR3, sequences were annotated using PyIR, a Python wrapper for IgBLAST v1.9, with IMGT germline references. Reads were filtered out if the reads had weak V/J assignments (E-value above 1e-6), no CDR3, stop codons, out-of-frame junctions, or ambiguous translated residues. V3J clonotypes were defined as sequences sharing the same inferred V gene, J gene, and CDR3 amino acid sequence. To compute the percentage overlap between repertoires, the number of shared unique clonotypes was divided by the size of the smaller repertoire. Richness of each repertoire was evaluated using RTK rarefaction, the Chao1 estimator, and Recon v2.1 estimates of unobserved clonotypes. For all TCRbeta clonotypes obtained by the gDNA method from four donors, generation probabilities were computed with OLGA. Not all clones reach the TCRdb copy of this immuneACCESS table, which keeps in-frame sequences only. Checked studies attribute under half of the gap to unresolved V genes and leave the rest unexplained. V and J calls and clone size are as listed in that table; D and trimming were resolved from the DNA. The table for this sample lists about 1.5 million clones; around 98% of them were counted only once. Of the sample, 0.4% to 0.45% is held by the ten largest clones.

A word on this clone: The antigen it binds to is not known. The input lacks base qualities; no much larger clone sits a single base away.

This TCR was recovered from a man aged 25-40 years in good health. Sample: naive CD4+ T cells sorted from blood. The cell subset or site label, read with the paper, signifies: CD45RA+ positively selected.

This receptor carries the CDR3 CASGAGSADTQYF. The bases are TGTGCCTCTGGAGCGGGATCCGCGGATACGCAGTATTTT. The chain couples TRBV10-3 to TRBJ2-3, with 7 junctional bases fitting TRBD2. The CDR3 has 13 amino acids, counting the end cysteine and phenylalanine. Only the CDR3 DNA is retained, 39 bases long and in frame from the first base. The germline V and J ends show losses of 11 bases and 6 bases respectively, and no gene match explains 11 bases of the junction. From a lookup of the germline V gene, CDR1 and CDR2 are ENHRY and SYGVKD.